Each of the 20 T cell receptor beta chains below was sequenced from the same sample in a study of tumor and adjacent non-tumor tissue in lung cancer. The template was RNA from unsorted bulk tissue. Three rounds of nested PCR, following a modified ARM-PCR protocol, produced the TCRbeta library. MiXCR, applied by TCRdb to the multiplex PCR reads, yields one record per CDR3 protein. The sample has about 66,000 distinct CDR3 sequences, more than 70% seen once. Source material: lung tumor tissue. The receptors were gathered from a man aged 55-75 years with non-small cell lung cancer.

On this clonotype: Being one base from a much bigger clone, this may be a read error. The chain recombines TRBV30 with TRBJ2-3, with 9 bases matching TRBD2. CDR1 and CDR2 from the germline V gene are GTSNPN and SVGIG (reference sequence). V was pared by 7 bases and J by 0 bases, with 11 bases of the junction left unmatched. The CDR3 has 16 residues. CDR3 coding DNA: TGTGCCTCCGGGACTAGCTGGGGGTCTAGCACAGATACGCAGTATTTT. It translates to CASGTSWGSSTDTQYF.

The V and J genes are TRBV29-1 and TRBJ2-7; 9 bases align to TRBD2. From germline, CDR1 is SQVTM and CDR2 ANQGSEA. J lost 2 bases, V lost 3 bases, and 5 bases had no gene match. The CDR3 runs to 14 residues. CDR3 coding DNA: TGCAGCGTTGAGTATAGCGGGGGAGCCTACGAGCAGTACTTC. Translating it yields CSVEYSGGAYEQYF.

A remark on this clonotype: The germline gene is not matched at one end of the junction; a read error may be the cause. The V and J genes are TRBV6-1 and TRBJ1-5; 9 bases are shared with TRBD1. The CDR3 loop spans 15 amino acids. Germline CDR1 and CDR2: MNHNS and SASEGT. CDR3 region: CASTEGQGLNQLQQF. The CDR3 DNA reads TGTGCCAGCACGGAGGGACAGGGCCTCAATCAGCTCCAGCAGTTT.

In this sample, this clonotype turned up many times. This chain connects TRBV19 to TRBJ2-1; a possible D gene is TRBD2 (5 bases). The germline V gene has CDR1 LNHDA and CDR2 SQIVND (reference sequence). This CDR3 spans 15 amino acids. Between the trimmed V and J ends, which lost 7 bases and 0 bases, there was a span of 13 bases. This CDR3 reads CASTSSGSSYNEQFF. Here the CDR3 DNA reads TGTGCCAGTACAAGCAGCGGCAGCTCCTACAATGAGCAGTTCTTC.

Note on this clonotype: A much larger clone is a single base away; this may be a read error. The chain combines TRBV20-1 with TRBJ2-3; possible D gene TRBD1, 5 bases. CDR3 size: 12 residues. V lost 6 bases to trimming and J lost 3 bases, with 10 bases between them. CDR1 is DFQATT, CDR2 SNEGSKA, per germline (reference sequence). The CDR3 DNA follows: TGCAGTGCCTTAGGACATACAGATACGCAGTATTTT. Translated: CSALGHTDTQYF.

Note on this clonotype: The junction and the germline gene differ at one end; a read error may be behind it. This chain links TRBV12-3 or TRBV12-4 with TRBJ1-1; TRBD1 matches at 11 bases. The CDR3 is made up of 16 amino acids. The CDR3 bases are TGTGCCAACAGTTTCAGGACAGGGGGCATAAACACTGGAGCTTTCTTT. Protein product: CANSFRTGGINTGAFF.

Points on this clonotype: The junction does not match germline at one end; this may be a read error. The DNA for the CDR3 is TGCAACGCTCAAGGGGAGTCCTACAATGAGCAGTTATTC. It encodes CNAQGESYNEQLF. V and J are TRBV29-1 and TRBJ2-1; D tentatively fits TRBD1 or TRBD2 (5 bases each). Per the germline V gene, CDR1 is SQVTM and CDR2 is ANQGSEA. This CDR3 is built from 13 residues.

The chain couples TRBV6-5 to TRBJ1-1, with TRBD1 identical over 7 bases. The CDR3 consists of 18 residues. Trimming removed 2 bases from V and 0 bases from J; junction bases left unmatched: 12. Germline assignment: CDR1 MNHEY and CDR2 SVGAGI. CDR3 residues: CASSYHGVRDSMNTEAFF. CDR3 bases: TGTGCCAGCAGTTACCACGGTGTCCGGGACAGCATGAACACTGAAGCTTTCTTT.

The rearrangement joins TRBV5-4 to TRBJ2-1; D may be TRBD1 (6 bases). Trimming shortened V by 3 bases and J by 13 bases, and 20 bases separated the two germline ends. CDR1 is SGHNT and CDR2 is YYREEE in the germline V gene (reference sequence). CDR3 length: 14 amino acids. The CDR3 DNA reads TGTGCCAGCAGCTCTAGGGGGAGCGACATTGACCAGTTCTTC. Translation gives CASSSRGSDIDQFF. Using reference TRBV5-4 and TRBJ2-1 for the parts outside the CDR3, the full variable domain is ETGVTQSPTHLIKTRGQQVTLRCSSQSGHNTVSWYQQALGQGPQFIFQYYREEENGRGNFPPRFSGLQFPNYSSELNVNALELDDSALYLCASSSRGSDIDQFFGPGTRLTVL.

The chain links TRBV5-1 to TRBJ2-1, with D uncertain. The CDR3 sequence is 12 residues long. The V gene's germline CDR1 is SGHRS and CDR2 YFSETQ. V was clipped by 4 bases and J by 4 bases, with 6 bases between them. The CDR3, as DNA: TGCGCCAGCAGCACCCGTTACAATGAGCAGTTCTTC. Translating it yields CASSTRYNEQFF.

This clonotype was found once. V usage is TRBV12-2 and J usage is TRBJ1-5. TRBV12-2 is tagged as a pseudogene. The CDR3 spans 15 residues. The CDR3 DNA follows: TGTGCAAGTCTCTTAGCCCGTTTTGGCAATGAGCCCCAGCATTTT. Amino acid sequence: CASLLARFGNEPQHF.

A word on this clonotype: An end of the junction does not agree with germline; a read error may underlie this. This chain connects TRBV6-5 to TRBJ2-7, with 12 bases matching TRBD2. This CDR3 contains 14 residues. Per the germline V gene, CDR1 is MNHEY and CDR2 is SVGAGI. CDR3 in DNA: TGTGCCAGCAGGCCCGGACTAGCGGGAAACGGGCAGTGCTTC. Amino acids: CASRPGLAGNGQCF.

Details on this clonotype: A much larger clonotype is one base distant, so this may be a read error. The gene calls are TRBV6-6 and TRBJ1-5, with a tentative D call TRBD1 (6 bases). The CDR3 covers 11 residues. CDR1 is MNHNY, CDR2 SVGAGI, per germline (reference sequence). CDR3 protein: CAGRRGQNQHF. DNA of the CDR3: TGTGCCGGCAGACGGGGGCAGAACCAGCATTTT.

This clonotype appeared a single time. One end of the junction is discordant with germline, which a read error may explain. The chain uses TRBV12-5 and TRBJ1-5; the D gene is possibly TRBD1 (5 bases). This CDR3 is built from 13 residues. The V gene's germline CDR1 is LGHNT and CDR2 FRNRAP. CDR3 loop: CANGQDINEPQHF. DNA for the CDR3: TGTGCTAATGGCCAGGACATCAATGAGCCCCAGCATTTT.

The rearrangement joins TRBV20-1 to TRBJ2-1; D is undetermined. Trimming took 4 bases from V and 3 from J, leaving 25 bases between them. Germline-derived CDR1 and CDR2 are DFQATT and SNEGSKA (reference sequence). The CDR3 runs 18 residues. CDR3 amino acids: CSANKYSERPRDYNEQFF. In DNA form, the CDR3 reads TGCAGTGCTAACAAGTATTCGGAGCGTCCAAGGGACTACAATGAGCAGTTCTTC.

As concerns this clonotype: At one boundary the junction diverges from the germline segment, which might be a read error. The V call is TRBV20-1, the J call TRBJ2-7; no clear D gene. CDR1 and CDR2 from the germline V gene are DFQATT and SNEGSKA (reference sequence). The CDR3 is 11 residues long. CDR3 residues: CSARKSYEQYF. The CDR3 nucleotides read TGCAGTGCTAGAAAGTCCTACGAGCAATACTTC.

This clonotype was seen more than once but under ten times. The genes are TRBV24-1 and TRBJ1-1, with D uncertain. V was pared by 4 bases and J by 0 bases, with 14 bases between. Looked up from germline, CDR1 is KGHDR and CDR2 is SFDVKD. The CDR3 loop spans 16 amino acids. This CDR3 reads CATSETRTPLNTEAFF. CDR3 in DNA: TGTGCCACCAGTGAAACCCGAACACCGCTGAACACTGAAGCTTTCTTT.

Note on this clonotype: Since no conserved phenylalanine or tryptophan closes the CDR3, a read error is the likely cause. This rearrangement joins TRBV24-1 to TRBJ2-4, with D possibly matching TRBD2 (6 bases). This CDR3 spans 13 amino acids. Germline-derived CDR1 and CDR2 are KGHDR and SFDVKD. The germline V and J ends were trimmed by 3 bases and 9 bases, with 11 bases remaining between them. Here the CDR3 DNA reads TGTGCCACCAGTGATGGGACTTTTCCCATTCAGTACTTG. It translates to CATSDGTFPIQYL.

This sequence joins TRBV25-1 and TRBJ1-1, with D maybe TRBD1 (5 bases). V was shortened by 4 bases and J by 1 base, with 10 bases between the two germline ends. There are 14 residues in the CDR3. Germline loops: CDR1 MGHDK, CDR2 SYGVNS. The CDR3 is CASSARVGNTEAFF. The DNA of the CDR3 is TGTGCCAGCAGTGCCAGGGTCGGGAACACTGAAGCTTTCTTT.

This clonotype showed up just once. A junction boundary mismatches the germline segment, possibly from a read error. The chain links TRBV20-1 to TRBJ2-5; unclear D gene. Germline CDR1 and CDR2: DFQATT and SNEGSKA (reference sequence). The CDR3 is made up of 11 amino acids. The CDR3: CNASVEEIQYF. The CDR3 nucleotides read TGCAATGCCTCGGTAGAAGAGATCCAGTACTTC.